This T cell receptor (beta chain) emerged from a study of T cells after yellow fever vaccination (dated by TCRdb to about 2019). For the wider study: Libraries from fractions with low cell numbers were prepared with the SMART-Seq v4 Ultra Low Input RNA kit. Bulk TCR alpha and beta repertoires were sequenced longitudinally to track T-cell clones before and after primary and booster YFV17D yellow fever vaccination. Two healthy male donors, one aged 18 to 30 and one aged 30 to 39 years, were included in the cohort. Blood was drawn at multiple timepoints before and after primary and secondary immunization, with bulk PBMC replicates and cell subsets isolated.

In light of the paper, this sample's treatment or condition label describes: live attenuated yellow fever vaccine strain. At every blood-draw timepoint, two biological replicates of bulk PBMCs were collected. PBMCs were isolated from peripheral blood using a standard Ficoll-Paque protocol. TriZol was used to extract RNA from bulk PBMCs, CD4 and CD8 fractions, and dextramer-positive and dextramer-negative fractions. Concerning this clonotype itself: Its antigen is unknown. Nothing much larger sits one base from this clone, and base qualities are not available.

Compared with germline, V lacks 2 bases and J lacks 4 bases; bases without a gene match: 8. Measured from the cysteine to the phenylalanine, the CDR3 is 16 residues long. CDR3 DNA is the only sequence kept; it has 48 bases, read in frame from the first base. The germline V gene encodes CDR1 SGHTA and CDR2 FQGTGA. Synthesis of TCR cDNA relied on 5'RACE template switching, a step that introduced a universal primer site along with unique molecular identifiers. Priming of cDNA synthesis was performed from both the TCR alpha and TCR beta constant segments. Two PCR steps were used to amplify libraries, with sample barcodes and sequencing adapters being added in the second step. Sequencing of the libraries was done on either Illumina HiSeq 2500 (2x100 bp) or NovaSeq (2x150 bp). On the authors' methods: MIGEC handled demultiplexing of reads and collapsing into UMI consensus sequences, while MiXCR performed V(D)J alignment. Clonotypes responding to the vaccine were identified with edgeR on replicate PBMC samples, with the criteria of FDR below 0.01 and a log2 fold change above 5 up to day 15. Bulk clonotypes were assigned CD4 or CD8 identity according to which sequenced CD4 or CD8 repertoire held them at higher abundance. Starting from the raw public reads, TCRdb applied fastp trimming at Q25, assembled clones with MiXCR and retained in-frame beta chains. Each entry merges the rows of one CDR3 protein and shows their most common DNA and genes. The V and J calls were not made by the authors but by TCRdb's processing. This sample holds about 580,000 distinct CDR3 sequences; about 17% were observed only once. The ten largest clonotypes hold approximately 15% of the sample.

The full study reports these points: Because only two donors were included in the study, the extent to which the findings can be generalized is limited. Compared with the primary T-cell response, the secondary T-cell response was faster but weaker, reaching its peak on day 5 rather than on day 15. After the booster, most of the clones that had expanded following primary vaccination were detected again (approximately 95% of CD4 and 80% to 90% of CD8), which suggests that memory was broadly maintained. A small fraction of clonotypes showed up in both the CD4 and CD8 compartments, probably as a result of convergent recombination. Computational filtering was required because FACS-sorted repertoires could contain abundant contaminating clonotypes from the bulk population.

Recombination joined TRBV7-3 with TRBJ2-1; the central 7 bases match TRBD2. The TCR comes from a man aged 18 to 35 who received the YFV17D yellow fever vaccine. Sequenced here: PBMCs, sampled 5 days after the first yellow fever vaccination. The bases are TGTGCCAGCAGCTTACATCACCGCGGGGGTTACAATGAGCAGTTCTTC. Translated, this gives CASSLHHRGGYNEQFF.